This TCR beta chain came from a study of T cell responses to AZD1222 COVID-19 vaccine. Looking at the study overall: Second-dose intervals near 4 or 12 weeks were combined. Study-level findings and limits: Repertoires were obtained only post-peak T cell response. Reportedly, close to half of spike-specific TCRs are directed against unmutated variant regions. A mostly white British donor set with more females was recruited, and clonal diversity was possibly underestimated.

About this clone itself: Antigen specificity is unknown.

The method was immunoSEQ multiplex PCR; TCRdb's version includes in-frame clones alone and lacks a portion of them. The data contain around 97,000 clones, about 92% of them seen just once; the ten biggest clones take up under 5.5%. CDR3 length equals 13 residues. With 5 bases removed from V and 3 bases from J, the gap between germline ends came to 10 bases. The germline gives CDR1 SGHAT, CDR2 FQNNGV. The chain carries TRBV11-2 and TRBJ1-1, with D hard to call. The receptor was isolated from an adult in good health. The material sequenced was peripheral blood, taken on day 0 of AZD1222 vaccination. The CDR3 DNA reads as TGTGCCAGCAGCCTGAAGGCGGACACTGAAGCTTTCTTT. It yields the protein CASSLKADTEAFF.